This entry features one TCR beta chain sequence. The source of the sample is a study of shared clonotypes between healthy human individuals. Libraries were prepared by immunoSEQ multiplex PCR; TCRdb keeps only in-frame clonotypes and omits some of them. Of about 1 million clones listed, about 70% are singletons. The sample consisted of memory CD4+ T cells sorted from blood. The subset denotes: CD45RA-negative fraction. This TCR was sampled from a man aged 18 to 30 in good health.

The CDR3: CASTSGQVSNQPQHF. CDR3 DNA: TGTGCCAGCACCTCCGGACAGGTTAGCAATCAGCCCCAGCATTTT. The chain has TRBV2 and TRBJ1-5, with 7 bases aligning to TRBD1. The V and J ends lost 7 bases and 0 bases, in that order; junction bases with no gene match: 6. CDR1 is SNHLY, CDR2 FYNNEI, per germline. This CDR3 contains 15 residues.